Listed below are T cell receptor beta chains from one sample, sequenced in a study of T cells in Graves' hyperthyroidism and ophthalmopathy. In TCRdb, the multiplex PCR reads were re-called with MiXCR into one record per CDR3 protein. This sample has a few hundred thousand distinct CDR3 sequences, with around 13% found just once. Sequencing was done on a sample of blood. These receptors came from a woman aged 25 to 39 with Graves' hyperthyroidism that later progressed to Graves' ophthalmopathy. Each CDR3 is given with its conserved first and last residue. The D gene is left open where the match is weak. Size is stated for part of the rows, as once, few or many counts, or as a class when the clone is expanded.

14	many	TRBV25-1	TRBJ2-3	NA	CASSPRRGTDTQYF	TGTGCCAGCAGTCCGCGACGGGGCACAGATACGCAGTATTTT
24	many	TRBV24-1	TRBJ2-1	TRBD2	CATSDLPGGTTSGMGSPSYNEQFF	TGTGCCACCAGTGATTTGCCAGGGGGGACCACTAGCGGGATGGGGTCCCCGTCCTACAATGAGCAGTTCTTC
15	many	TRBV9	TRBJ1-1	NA	CASSVFAGSDTEAFF	TGTGCCAGCAGCGTATTTGCTGGCTCCGACACTGAAGCTTTCTTT
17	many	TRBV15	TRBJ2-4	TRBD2	CATSRMTGGVAKNIQYF	TGTGCCACCAGCAGGATGACGGGAGGCGTAGCCAAAAACATTCAGTACTTC
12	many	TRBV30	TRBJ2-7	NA	CAWSIGGYEQYF	TGTGCCTGGAGTATTGGGGGTTACGAGCAGTACTTC
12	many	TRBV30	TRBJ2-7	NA	CAWSVSGEEQYF	TGTGCCTGGAGTGTCTCAGGCGAAGAGCAGTACTTC
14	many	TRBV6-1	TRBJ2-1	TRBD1	CASRGTGVGNEQFF	TGTGCCAGCAGGGGGACAGGGGTTGGCAATGAGCAGTTCTTC
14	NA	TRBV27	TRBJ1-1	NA	CASQLNGRNTEAFF	TGTGCCAGCCAGTTAAATGGGAGAAACACTGAAGCTTTCTTT
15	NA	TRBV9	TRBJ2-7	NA	CASSVVPSDSYEQYF	TGTGCCAGCAGCGTAGTCCCCTCCGATTCCTACGAGCAGTACTTC
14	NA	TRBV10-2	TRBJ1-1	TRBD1	CATKLGQGVTEAFF	TGCGCCACCAAATTGGGACAGGGCGTCACTGAAGCTTTCTTT
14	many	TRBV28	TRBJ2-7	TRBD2	CASSQTSGTNEQYF	TGTGCCAGCAGTCAGACTAGCGGGACGAACGAGCAGTACTTC
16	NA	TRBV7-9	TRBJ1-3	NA	CASSRADPLSGNTIYF	TGTGCCAGCAGCCGGGCGGACCCTCTCTCTGGAAACACCATATATTTT
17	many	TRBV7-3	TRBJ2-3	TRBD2	CASSPPGTSGRAGTQYF	TGTGCCAGCAGCCCACCCGGGACTAGCGGGAGGGCCGGTACGCAGTATTTT
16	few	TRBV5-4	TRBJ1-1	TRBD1	CASSPNRGRGNTEAFF	TGTGCCAGCAGCCCCAACAGGGGGCGAGGGAACACTGAAGCTTTCTTT
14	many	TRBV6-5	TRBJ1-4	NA	CASSYSLLGEKLFF	TGTGCCAGCAGTTACTCCCTCCTGGGTGAAAAACTGTTTTTT
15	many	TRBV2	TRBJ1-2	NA	CASSEGVLSPYGYTF	TGTGCCAGCAGTGAAGGGGTCCTCTCCCCCTATGGCTACACCTTC
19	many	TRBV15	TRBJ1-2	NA	CATSREVFGTETKKIGYTF	TGTGCCACCAGCAGAGAAGTGTTCGGGACCGAGACCAAAAAAATTGGCTACACCTTC
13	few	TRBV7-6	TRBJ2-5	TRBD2	CATRSGGRETQYF	TGTGCCACCCGTAGCGGGGGGAGGGAGACCCAGTACTTC
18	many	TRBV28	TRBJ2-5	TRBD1	CASSYHLKDRGDQETQYF	TGTGCCAGCAGCTACCACTTAAAGGACAGGGGGGATCAAGAGACCCAGTACTTC
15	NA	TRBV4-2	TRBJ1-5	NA	CASSPQVEGGQPQHF	TGTGCCAGCAGCCCTCAGGTAGAGGGTGGACAGCCCCAGCATTTT
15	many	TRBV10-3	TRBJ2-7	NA	CAISEGLGRGNEQYF	TGTGCCATCAGTGAAGGTTTAGGTCGGGGGAACGAGCAGTACTTC
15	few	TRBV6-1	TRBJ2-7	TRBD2	CASSYSQREDYEQYF	TGTGCCAGCAGTTATTCCCAGCGGGAAGACTACGAGCAGTACTTC
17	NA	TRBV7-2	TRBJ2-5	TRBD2	CASSLESSGRASETQYF	TGTGCCAGCAGCTTAGAGAGTAGCGGGAGGGCCTCGGAGACCCAGTACTTC
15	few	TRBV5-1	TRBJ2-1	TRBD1	CASSLRGLRRNEQFF	TGCGCCAGCAGCTTGAGGGGGCTTCGGCGCAATGAGCAGTTCTTC
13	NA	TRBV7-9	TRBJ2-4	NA	CASGGLAKNIQYF	TGTGCCAGCGGCGGCCTGGCCAAAAACATTCAGTACTTC
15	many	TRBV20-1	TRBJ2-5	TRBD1	CSARPGTDLQETQYF	TGCAGTGCTAGGCCCGGGACAGATTTACAAGAGACCCAGTACTTC
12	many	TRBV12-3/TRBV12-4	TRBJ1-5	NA	CASSLFPQPQHF	TGTGCCAGCAGTTTATTTCCGCAGCCCCAGCATTTT
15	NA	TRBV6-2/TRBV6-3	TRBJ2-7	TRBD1	CASSPGTGRPYEQYF	TGTGCCAGCAGCCCCGGGACAGGGCGGCCCTACGAGCAGTACTTC
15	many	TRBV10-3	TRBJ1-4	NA	CAISTTGPSNEKLFF	TGTGCCATCAGTACCACAGGGCCGAGTAATGAAAAACTGTTTTTT
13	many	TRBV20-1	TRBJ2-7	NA	CSAGLDRAHEQYF	TGCAGTGCTGGACTAGACAGGGCCCACGAGCAGTACTTC
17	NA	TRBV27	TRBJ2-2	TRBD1	CASSLTGNWRYTGELFF	TGTGCCAGCAGTTTGACAGGGAACTGGAGGTACACCGGGGAGCTGTTTTTT
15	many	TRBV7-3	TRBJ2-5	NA	CASSLSGLRLETQYF	TGTGCCAGCAGCTTATCTGGACTCCGCCTAGAGACCCAGTACTTC
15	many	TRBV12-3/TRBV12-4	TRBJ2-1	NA	CASSHTSRRGDEQFF	TGTGCCAGCAGCCATACTAGCCGAAGGGGAGATGAGCAGTTCTTC
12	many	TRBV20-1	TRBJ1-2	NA	CSAPAAGYGYTF	TGCAGTGCCCCTGCGGCCGGGTATGGCTACACCTTC
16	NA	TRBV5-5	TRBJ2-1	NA	CASSLESGGRYNEQFF	TGTGCCAGCAGCTTGGAATCGGGTGGGCGGTACAATGAGCAGTTCTTC
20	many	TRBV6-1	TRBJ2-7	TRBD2	CASSFKPPGLAGGPRGEQYF	TGTGCCAGCAGTTTTAAGCCTCCGGGACTAGCGGGAGGGCCCCGCGGCGAGCAGTACTTC
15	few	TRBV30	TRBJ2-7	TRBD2	CAWSMGLADAYEQYF	TGTGCCTGGAGTATGGGACTAGCGGATGCCTACGAGCAGTACTTC
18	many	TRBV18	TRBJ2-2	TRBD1	CASSPTTAGDRNTGELFF	TGTGCCAGCTCACCAACAACAGCCGGGGACAGGAACACCGGGGAGCTGTTTTTT
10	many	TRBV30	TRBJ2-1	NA	CAWIGNEQFF	TGTGCCTGGATCGGAAATGAGCAGTTCTTC
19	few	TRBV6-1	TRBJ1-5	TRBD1	CASSGHRDRGTELDQPQHF	TGTGCCAGCAGTGGCCACCGGGACAGGGGAACGGAACTGGATCAGCCCCAGCATTTT
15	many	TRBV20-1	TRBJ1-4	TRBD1	CSARWRQGTNEKLFF	TGCAGTGCTAGATGGAGACAGGGAACTAATGAAAAACTGTTTTTT
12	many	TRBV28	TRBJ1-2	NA	CASSTLPRVYTF	TGTGCCAGCAGTACCCTTCCCCGCGTCTACACCTTC
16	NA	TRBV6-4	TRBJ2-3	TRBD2	CASSEGFGGRTDTQYF	TGTGCCAGCAGTGAGGGTTTCGGCGGGAGAACAGATACGCAGTATTTT
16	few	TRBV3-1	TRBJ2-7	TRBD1	CASSHGGDRGSYEQYF	TGTGCCAGCAGCCATGGGGGGGACAGGGGGTCCTACGAGCAGTACTTC
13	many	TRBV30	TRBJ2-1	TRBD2	CAWTGLGIREQFF	TGTGCCTGGACTGGACTAGGGATCAGAGAGCAGTTCTTC
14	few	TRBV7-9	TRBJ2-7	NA	CASSLKPRSYEQYF	TGTGCCAGCAGCTTAAAGCCACGCTCCTACGAGCAGTACTTC
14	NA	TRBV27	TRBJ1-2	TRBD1	CASSFDRANYGYTF	TGTGCCAGCAGTTTCGACAGGGCTAACTATGGCTACACCTTC
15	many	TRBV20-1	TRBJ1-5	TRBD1	CSARHPDRGNQPQHF	TGCAGTGCTAGGCACCCCGACAGGGGCAATCAGCCCCAGCATTTT
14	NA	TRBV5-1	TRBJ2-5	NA	CASSSDSTQETQYF	TGCGCCAGCAGCTCGGACAGTACCCAAGAGACCCAGTACTTC
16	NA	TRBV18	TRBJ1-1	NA	CASSRRTVDLNTEAFF	TGTGCCAGCTCACGACGGACCGTGGATTTGAACACTGAAGCTTTCTTT
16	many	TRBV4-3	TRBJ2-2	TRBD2	CASSQGLAGGAGELFF	TGCGCCAGCAGCCAAGGGCTAGCGGGAGGCGCCGGGGAGCTGTTTTTT
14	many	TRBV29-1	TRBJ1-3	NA	CSVEDVHSGNTIYF	TGCAGCGTTGAGGATGTCCACTCTGGAAACACCATATATTTT